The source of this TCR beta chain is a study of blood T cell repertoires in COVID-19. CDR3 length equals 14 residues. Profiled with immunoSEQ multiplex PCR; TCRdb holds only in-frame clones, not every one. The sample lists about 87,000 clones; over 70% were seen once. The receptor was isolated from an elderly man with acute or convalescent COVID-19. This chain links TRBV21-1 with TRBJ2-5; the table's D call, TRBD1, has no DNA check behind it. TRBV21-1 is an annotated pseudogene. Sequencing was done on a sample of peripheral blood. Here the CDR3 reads CASSKEGTGETQYF. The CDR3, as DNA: TGTGCCAGCAGCAAAGAGGGGACAGGGGAGACCCAGTACTTC.